What follows are 12 T cell receptor beta chains derived from one specimen sequenced in a study of T-cell reconstitution after alpha-beta-depleted transplantation in children. Unique molecular identifiers were used in preparing the TCRbeta library. In TCRdb, the PCR reads were re-called with MiXCR into one record per CDR3 protein. This table has about 400,000 distinct CDR3 sequences, roughly 20% appearing once. The material sequenced was PBMCs from the stem cell graft donor, taken from the stem cell graft. The receptors here all came from a human donor who donated a stem cell graft to a child with acute myeloid leukemia.

This chain connects TRBV12-3 or TRBV12-4 to TRBJ1-6; D not resolved. CDR3 length equals 14 residues. Trimming left V 6 bases short and J 10 bases short, with 16 bases between. This CDR3 is CASSPERSWSPLHF. The CDR3 coding sequence is TGTGCCAGCAGCCCAGAGAGGTCATGGTCACCCCTCCACTTT.

The V and J genes are TRBV24-1 and TRBJ2-1; D possibly corresponds to TRBD2 (6 bases). The CDR3 has 17 residues. Germline V gives CDR1 KGHDR, CDR2 SFDVKD. Between the trimmed V and J ends, which lost 3 bases and 4 bases, there was a span of 18 bases. The CDR3 spells CATSDNRQGGRYNEQFF. The DNA of the CDR3 is TGTGCCACCAGTGATAACCGACAAGGTGGGAGGTACAATGAGCAGTTCTTC.

The V gene is TRBV14, the J gene TRBJ2-3; D is undetermined. Trimming removed 4 bases at V and 6 bases at J, with 11 bases between. The CDR3 sequence is 13 residues long. Looked up from germline, CDR1 is SGHDN and CDR2 is FVKESK. The CDR3 sequence is CASSPFPADTQYF. In DNA, the CDR3 is TGTGCCAGCAGCCCCTTTCCGGCCGATACGCAGTATTTT. Variable domain in full (rest from reference TRBV14 and TRBJ2-3): EAGVTQFPSHSVIEKGQTVTLRCDPISGHDNLYWYRRVMGKEIKFLLHFVKESKQDESGMPNNRFLAERTGGTYSTLKVQPAELEDSGVYFCASSPFPADTQYFGPGTRLTVL.

V gene TRBV29-1 combines with J gene TRBJ1-1; D call uncertain. Germline-derived CDR1 and CDR2 are SQVTM and ANQGSEA. The CDR3 length is 14 residues. Between the trimmed V and J ends, which lost 4 bases and 1 base, there was a span of 13 bases. The CDR3 here is CSVVPTSQNTEAFF. Here the CDR3 DNA reads TGCAGCGTTGTCCCCACGAGTCAGAACACTGAAGCTTTCTTT.

V is TRBV12-3 or TRBV12-4 and J is TRBJ2-1; 9 bases fit TRBD2. CDR3 size: 13 residues. V gave up 7 bases and J gave up 9 bases; unmatched junction bases: 7. The CDR3 is CASTLKTSGEQFF. CDR3 DNA: TGTGCCAGCACCCTAAAGACTAGCGGTGAGCAGTTCTTC.

The table lists this clonotype with many counts. The V and J genes are TRBV7-9 and TRBJ2-1, with 11 bases that match TRBD2. The CDR3 is 15 amino acids. From germline, CDR1 is SEHNR and CDR2 FQNEAQ (reference sequence). J lost 7 bases, V lost 5 bases, and 7 bases had no gene match. CDR3 sequence: CASSRGLAGRNEQFF. As DNA, the CDR3 is TGTGCCAGCAGCCGCGGACTAGCGGGTAGGAATGAGCAGTTCTTC.

The rearrangement joins TRBV28 to TRBJ2-3, with no clear D. The CDR3 covers 14 residues. Deletions cut 8 bases from V and 1 base from J, with 13 bases between. Germline V gene data show CDR1 as MDHEN and CDR2 as SYDVKM. CDR3 coding DNA: TGTGCCAGCTCATTGGTCAGGCGCACAGATACGCAGTATTTT. Translation gives CASSLVRRTDTQYF.

There are a few counts of this clonotype. The V gene is TRBV5-1, the J gene TRBJ1-2; no firm D call. Per the germline V gene, CDR1 is SGHRS and CDR2 is YFSETQ. V lost 0 bases to trimming and J lost 6 bases, with 6 bases between them. This CDR3 contains 12 residues. CDR3 coding DNA: TGCGCCAGCAGCTTGGATCGGGATGGCTACACCTTC. This encodes CASSLDRDGYTF.

This clonotype has just a few counts. The rearrangement joins TRBV5-1 to TRBJ2-7; 8 bases align to TRBD1. Germline V gene data show CDR1 as SGHRS and CDR2 as YFSETQ. The CDR3 runs 14 residues. The trim removed 0 bases at V and 2 bases at J, leaving 1 base unmatched. This CDR3 is CASSLVDRAYEQYF. DNA for the CDR3: TGCGCCAGCAGCTTGGTGGACAGGGCCTACGAGCAGTACTTC.

The rearrangement joins TRBV20-1 to TRBJ1-2, with D perhaps matching TRBD1 (6 bases). V gave up 3 bases and J gave up 8 bases, with 13 bases separating them. The CDR3 is 12 amino acids. Germline assignment: CDR1 DFQATT and CDR2 SNEGSKA (reference sequence). The CDR3 region is CSASGGGDGYTF. The CDR3 nucleotides read TGCAGTGCTAGTGGAGGGGGTGACGGCTACACCTTC.

The rearrangement uses TRBV10-2 and TRBJ2-1; 11 bases are shared with TRBD2. Unmatched junction bases numbered 6, after V lost 6 bases and J lost 2 bases. CDR1 is WSHSY, CDR2 SAAADI, per germline. The CDR3 runs to 16 residues. CDR3 in amino acids: CASRDSGRAPYNEQFF. In DNA form, the CDR3 reads TGCGCCAGCAGAGATAGCGGGAGGGCCCCCTACAATGAGCAGTTCTTC.

This clonotype was observed a few times. The J gene is TRBJ1-1, the V gene TRBV13; D possibly corresponds to TRBD1 (5 bases). CDR3 length equals 14 residues. V gave up 5 bases and J gave up 4 bases, with 14 bases separating them. Germline CDR1 PRHDT, CDR2 FYEKMQ (reference sequence). CDR3 sequence (DNA): TGTGCCAGCAGCGCCGGATCTCAGGGCACTGAAGCTTTCTTT. This sequence encodes CASSAGSQGTEAFF.